This T cell receptor beta chain derives from a study of blood T cell repertoires in COVID-19. Clones were read by immunoSEQ multiplex PCR, and TCRdb kept only the in-frame ones, dropping some. The sample contains approximately 99,000 clones, around 83% of which appear only once. The germline gives CDR1 MNHEY, CDR2 SMNVEV (reference sequence). V lost 3 bases to trimming and J lost 5 bases; unmatched junction nucleotides: 3. The CDR3 length is 15 residues. This TCR was sampled from a woman in her 70s with acute or convalescent COVID-19. The chain couples TRBV27 to TRBJ2-1; the match to TRBD2 covers 11 bases. Material: peripheral blood. CDR3 region: CASSFSSGRNNEQFF. For the CDR3, the DNA is TGTGCCAGCAGTTTTTCTAGCGGGAGGAACAATGAGCAGTTCTTC.